This T cell receptor (beta chain) was obtained from a study of memory CD4+ T cells and cytomegalovirus serostatus. Germline CDR1 SEHNR, CDR2 FQNEAQ (reference sequence). V shed 3 bases and J 2 bases; nucleotides not matched to a gene: 5. The CDR3 length is 15 residues. The sort gate was single viable CD3+CD4+CD8-CD45RO+ cells for memory CD4+ T cells. In the authors' workflow: Out-of-frame sequences were removed, leaving 2 million to 2.5 million distinct TCRbeta sequences. The table came from immunoSEQ multiplex PCR; TCRdb's copy has only in-frame clones and leaves some out. Clone size and V and J calls were adopted from that table, with D and trimming inferred from the DNA. In the table there are over 45,000 clones, around 82% of which are singletons.

The sequence came from an adult in good health and CMV-seronegative. Some clones in this sample may be carry-over from other donors' samples. This chain joins TRBV7-9 and TRBJ2-5, with TRBD1 identical over 8 bases. Source material: memory CD4+ T cells from blood. The CDR3 loop is CASSFTTGGQETQYF. The CDR3 DNA reads as TGTGCCAGCAGCTTCACCACAGGGGGACAAGAGACCCAGTACTTC.